The source of this T cell receptor (beta chain) is a study of CD8 T cells in ankylosing spondylitis. Study findings and constraints: Reports of some motif variants in reactive arthritis synovial fluid and blood predate this one. A TCR beta motif of about 8 highly homologous variants seemed to mark ankylosing spondylitis blood. It was reported that disease-linked clones were significantly enriched in matched ankylosing spondylitis synovial fluid.

Note on this clonotype: The antigen is undetermined.

5'-RACE, quantitative and with molecular barcodes, yielded the TCR beta libraries. TCRdb independently ran MiXCR on the 5' RACE reads; one entry per CDR3 protein. This sample yields around 31,000 distinct CDR3 sequences, of which more than 30% are seen a single time; about 50% belongs to the top ten. The germline V gene has CDR1 SEHNR and CDR2 FQNEAQ (reference sequence). CDR3 length equals 11 residues. Trimming shortened V by 3 bases and J by 6 bases, and 3 bases separated the two germline ends. This sequence was found in a male donor with ankylosing spondylitis. The gene calls are TRBV7-9 and TRBJ2-1, with D hard to call. Source material: synovial fluid, either unsorted or a sorted T cell fraction (not recorded which). Here the CDR3 DNA reads TGTGCCAGCAGCTTGATCAATGAGCAGTTCTTC. Its protein product is CASSLINEQFF.